This TCR beta chain was identified during a study of cytomegalovirus exposure and HLA in healthy donors. Separate from the approximately 600-subject first cohort was the roughly 130-subject validation cohort, to which the donors belonged. J lost 0 bases, V lost 6 bases, and 15 bases had no gene match. Germline V gives CDR1 MDHEN, CDR2 SYDVKM. There are 18 residues in the CDR3. Sequenced by immunoSEQ multiplex PCR; TCRdb stores in-frame clones only, minus some. The sample includes 95,000 to 150,000 clones, 89% of them seen just once. Regarding the study as a whole: Among TCR beta chains, those listed as cytomegalovirus-associated numbered around 180. Specificity for CMV antigens was confirmed in vitro for a few of the CMV-associated chains.

For this clone: The antigen remains unidentified.

The TCR originated in a woman aged 18-29 years in good health and CMV-seronegative. Sequenced material: PBMCs. This chain uses TRBV28 with TRBJ2-3, with TRBD1 matching over 7 bases. The CDR3 region has the DNA TGTGCCAGCAGCCCCGCCCTGAGGGGGCACTCTAGCACAGATACGCAGTATTTT. The encoded protein is CASSPALRGHSSTDTQYF.